This passage covers 32 T cell receptor beta chains from one sample sequenced in a study of cytomegalovirus exposure and HLA in healthy donors (dated by TCRdb to 2017 to 2019). Library preparation was by the immunoSEQ multiplex PCR assay. For the multiplex PCR, a mixture combining 60 forward primers for TCR Vbeta segments and 13 reverse primers for TCR Jbeta segments was used. TCRdb carries this immuneACCESS record with in-frame sequences only. Its versions omit some clonotypes, under half of them owing to an unresolved V gene in the studies checked, with the rest unexplained. In this sample the table shows about 150,000 clones, 65% to 85% of which occur a single time. The leading ten clones occupy 7% of the sample. The sequencing input was PBMCs. Receptors were obtained from a man aged 30 to 45 in good health and CMV-seronegative.

The chain has TRBV11-3 and TRBJ2-1; possible D gene TRBD2, 6 bases. The CDR3 extends over 13 amino acids. CDR1 SGHNT and CDR2 YENEEA come from the germline V gene. With 0 bases removed from V and 10 bases from J, the gap between germline ends came to 10 bases. The CDR3 region is CASSLDPAGEQFF. CDR3 sequence (DNA): TGTGCCAGCAGCTTAGATCCGGCGGGGGAGCAGTTCTTC.

This rearrangement joins TRBV5-4 to TRBJ1-1; the match to TRBD1 covers 11 bases. The V segment lost 5 bases and the J segment 7 bases; nucleotides outside the gene matches: 10. This CDR3 comprises 15 residues. CDR1 and CDR2 from the germline V gene are SGHNT and YYREEE (reference sequence). The CDR3 region has the DNA TGTGCCAGCAGAAGCAGGACAGGGGGCGAGGATGAAGCTTTCTTT. The encoded protein is CASRSRTGGEDEAFF.

The chain has TRBV29-1 and TRBJ2-3; 7 positions agree with TRBD2. CDR3 size: 13 residues. Germline V gene data show CDR1 as SQVTM and CDR2 as ANQGSEA. Trimming at V came to 3 bases and at J to 4 bases, leaving 4 bases not matched to a gene. The CDR3 protein is CSVDEAGADTQYF. In nucleotides, the CDR3 is TGCAGCGTTGATGAGGCGGGAGCAGATACGCAGTATTTT.

This chain connects TRBV9 to TRBJ2-3, with TRBD2 identical over 9 bases. V lost 3 bases, J lost 2 bases, and 4 bases stayed unmatched. This CDR3 spans 15 amino acids. Germline loops: CDR1 SGDLS, CDR2 YYNGEE. CDR3: CASSGGGEYTDTQYF. The CDR3 bases are TGTGCCAGCAGCGGCGGGGGGGAATACACAGATACGCAGTATTTT.

This chain joins TRBV5-6 and TRBJ1-1; tentative D call: TRBD1 (5 bases). Germline V gene sequence: CDR1 SGHDT, CDR2 YYEEEE. The germline V and J ends were trimmed by 9 bases and 2 bases, with 11 bases remaining between them. The CDR3 sequence is 12 residues long. CDR3 amino acids: CATNGGNTEAFF. CDR3 in DNA: TGTGCCACTAACGGGGGTAACACTGAAGCTTTCTTT.

The chain recombines TRBV4-1 with TRBJ1-4; TRBD1 might be the D (6 bases). The CDR3 length is 17 residues. CDR1 MGHRA and CDR2 YSYEKL come from the germline V gene. V was clipped by 3 bases and J by 2 bases, with 16 bases between them. CDR3 sequence (DNA): TGCGCCAGCAGCCAGTTAGGGTCTGGACAGACTAATGAAAAACTGTTTTTT. Amino acid sequence: CASSQLGSGQTNEKLFF.

The chain links TRBV13 to TRBJ2-5; perhaps TRBD2 as D (7 bases). Gene TRBJ2-7 matches the end of the DNA better, so the J call may be wrong. This CDR3 is built from 16 residues. In germline, CDR1 is PRHDT, CDR2 FYEKMQ (reference sequence). The CDR3 DNA sequence: TGTGCCAGCAGCCTGGGGCGGCGGGGGCTTCGCTACGAGCAGTACTTC. Encoded protein: CASSLGRRGLRYEQYF.

The CDR3 nucleotides read TGTGCCAGCAGTTATAGCGGGAGAGAGACCCAGTACTTC. Encoded protein: CASSYSGRETQYF. V and J are TRBV6-5 and TRBJ2-5; TRBD2 matches 9 bases. The V and J ends lost 3 bases and 4 bases, in that order; junction bases with no gene match: 0. CDR1 and CDR2 from the germline V gene are MNHEY and SVGAGI. The CDR3 is 13 amino acids.

This sequence joins TRBV7-9 and TRBJ2-1; D is possibly TRBD1 (5 bases). Between the trimmed V and J ends, which lost 5 bases and 0 bases, there was a span of 14 bases. CDR1 is SEHNR and CDR2 is FQNEAQ in the germline V gene (reference sequence). There are 16 residues in the CDR3. CDR3 region: CASSPKGSGSYNEQFF. The CDR3 nucleotides read TGTGCCAGCAGCCCGAAGGGGTCCGGCTCCTACAATGAGCAGTTCTTC.

This rearrangement joins TRBV9 to TRBJ2-1; 7 bases are a match to TRBD2. V lost 3 bases, J lost 4 bases, and 7 bases stayed unmatched. Germline values: CDR1 SGDLS, CDR2 YYNGEE. The CDR3 runs to 15 residues. CDR3 in amino acids: CASSESGGVYNEQFF. For the CDR3, the DNA is TGTGCCAGCAGCGAAAGTGGGGGGGTATACAATGAGCAGTTCTTC.

V gene TRBV6-5 combines with J gene TRBJ1-2; D not resolved. Germline-derived CDR1 and CDR2 are MNHEY and SVGAGI. The CDR3 is made up of 15 amino acids. Between the trimmed V and J ends, which lost 2 bases and 2 bases, there was a span of 12 bases. CDR3 loop: CASSYHRPENYGYTF. The CDR3 DNA follows: TGTGCCAGCAGTTACCACCGTCCGGAGAACTATGGCTACACCTTC.

The chain has TRBV28 and TRBJ1-2; 7 bases are shared with TRBD1. This CDR3 region has 12 residues. Germline CDR1 MDHEN, CDR2 SYDVKM. Unmatched junction bases numbered 3, after V lost 7 bases and J lost 4 bases. For the CDR3, the DNA is TGTGCCAGCACCAGGACAGGCTATGGCTACACCTTC. It specifies CASTRTGYGYTF.

The chain joins TRBV6-5 to TRBJ2-2; 14 nucleotides agree with TRBD2. Germline V gene lookup returns CDR1 MNHEY and CDR2 SVGAGI. The CDR3 consists of 16 residues. Trimming cost V 0 bases and J 8 bases; bases outside gene matches: 2. CDR3 residues: CASSYSGTSGSGELFF. The CDR3 bases are TGTGCCAGCAGTTACTCCGGGACTAGCGGGAGTGGGGAGCTGTTTTTT.

V usage is TRBV29-1 and J usage is TRBJ1-5; TRBD1 might be the D (5 bases). The V gene's germline CDR1 is SQVTM and CDR2 ANQGSEA. V was shortened by 1 base and J by 2 bases, with 12 bases between the two germline ends. The CDR3 extends over 15 amino acids. This CDR3 is CSVEVEGGGNQPQHF. As DNA, the CDR3 is TGCAGCGTTGAAGTGGAGGGAGGGGGCAATCAGCCCCAGCATTTT.

Points on this clone: Germline and junction disagree at one end, which may indicate a read error. J is TRBJ2-6 and V is TRBV5-4, with a tentative D call TRBD1 (5 bases). CDR1 SGHNT and CDR2 YYREEE come from the germline V gene (reference sequence). The CDR3 is 16 residues long. The CDR3 sequence: CASSLSQNSGANGLTF. DNA for the CDR3: TGTGCCAGCAGCTTGTCACAGAACTCTGGGGCCAACGGCCTGACTTTC.

CDR3 in DNA: TGTGCCAGCAGTGATCATGTGAGTGCAGCTTTCTTT. Translation gives CASSDHVSAAFF. The rearrangement uses TRBV6-1 and TRBJ1-1; D remains ambiguous. The CDR3 length is 12 residues. CDR1 MNHNS and CDR2 SASEGT come from the germline V gene. V was shortened by 3 bases and J by 10 bases, with 12 bases between the two germline ends.

Written as DNA, the CDR3 is TGTGCCAGCAGCTCGACACCGGTGATGAACACTGAAGCTTTCTTT. Its translation is CASSSTPVMNTEAFF. The chain has TRBV6-5 and TRBJ1-1; D is uncertain. V was shortened by 6 bases and J by 0 bases, with 14 bases between the two germline ends. From germline, CDR1 is MNHEY and CDR2 SVGAGI. CDR3 length: 15 amino acids.

The chain links TRBV4-1 to TRBJ2-1; D might be TRBD2 (6 bases). Trimming pared 0 bases from V and 0 bases from J, leaving 12 bases between. The CDR3 spans 17 residues. Germline V gene lookup returns CDR1 MGHRA and CDR2 YSYEKL. Here the CDR3 DNA reads TGCGCCAGCAGCCAAGATATAGCGGAGGGCTCCTACAATGAGCAGTTCTTC. Protein product: CASSQDIAEGSYNEQFF.

V and J are TRBV5-1 and TRBJ2-7; D gene unclear. CDR3 length equals 14 residues. Germline CDR1 reads SGHRS; CDR2 reads YFSETQ. With 7 bases removed from V and 4 bases from J, the gap between germline ends came to 18 bases. The CDR3 protein is CASFSSPTNYEQYF. In DNA form, the CDR3 reads TGCGCCAGCTTTTCTAGTCCGACCAATTACGAGCAGTACTTC.

The V gene is TRBV9, the J gene TRBJ2-5; 9 bases fit TRBD1. V was pared by 3 bases and J by 0 bases, with 3 bases of the junction left unmatched. The CDR3 contains 15 residues. Germline V gives CDR1 SGDLS, CDR2 YYNGEE. The CDR3 DNA reads as TGTGCCAGCAGCGCCTGGACAGGGGACCAAGAGACCCAGTACTTC. This translates into CASSAWTGDQETQYF.

This clone was seen once. The V call is TRBV6-6, the J call TRBJ1-1, with D possibly TRBD1 on 5 matching bases. Germline assignment: CDR1 MNHNY and CDR2 SVGAGI (reference sequence). CDR3 length equals 13 residues. Trimming cost V 8 bases and J 1 base, with 11 bases left between them. CDR3 in amino acids: CASDRQSNTEAFF. For the CDR3, the DNA is TGTGCCAGCGACAGACAGTCGAACACTGAAGCTTTCTTT.

This clone was counted only a few times. This chain joins TRBV4-2 and TRBJ2-3, with D possibly TRBD2 on 6 matching bases. The CDR3 consists of 15 residues. Per germline, CDR1 LGHNA and CDR2 YNFKEQ. The V gene lost 2 bases and the J gene lost 0 bases, with 9 bases spanning the gap. The DNA of the CDR3 is TGTGCCAGCAGCCAACAGAGCGGGAGCACAGATACGCAGTATTTT. Translated: CASSQQSGSTDTQYF.

The chain combines TRBV2 with TRBJ1-4; 8 nucleotides align to TRBD1. Germline CDR1 is SNHLY and CDR2 is FYNNEI. The CDR3 sequence is 13 residues long. Trimming took 6 bases from V and 8 from J; bases not matched to a gene: 5. Here the CDR3 DNA reads TGTGCCAGCAGCAGGGGGCAACGGGAAAAACTGTTTTTT. The encoded protein is CASSRGQREKLFF.

The chain links TRBV27 to TRBJ2-7; 7 bases map to TRBD2. The CDR3 spans 15 residues. Germline V CDR1 and CDR2: MNHEY, SMNVEV (reference sequence). Trimming at V came to 4 bases and at J to 5 bases, leaving 11 bases not matched to a gene. Here the CDR3 DNA reads TGTGCCAGCAGTTCCGGGGTTGGGAGGGGCGACGAGCAGTACTTC. Translated, it gives CASSSGVGRGDEQYF.

The chain has TRBV19 and TRBJ2-5, with no clear D. The DNA end favors TRBJ2-7, so the J call may be wrong. Germline V gene sequence: CDR1 LNHDA, CDR2 SQIVND (reference sequence). The CDR3 runs 13 residues. The DNA of the CDR3 is TGTGCCAGTAGTATAAGTAGCTCCTACGAGCAGTACTTC. Translation gives CASSISSSYEQYF.

The DNA for the CDR3 is TGCGCCAGCAGCATTGGGGGGGGCAATCAGCCCCAGCATTTT. Translating gives CASSIGGGNQPQHF. The genes are TRBV5-1 and TRBJ1-5, with TRBD1 as a possible D gene (5 bases). V was pared by 4 bases and J by 2 bases, with 10 bases between. Per the germline V gene, CDR1 is SGHRS and CDR2 is YFSETQ. The CDR3 runs 14 residues.

This chain uses TRBV6-6 with TRBJ1-1, with 8 bases matching TRBD1. V lost 11 bases, J lost 3 bases, and 5 bases stayed unmatched. The germline V gene encodes CDR1 MNHNY and CDR2 SVGAGI (reference sequence). This CDR3 is built from 12 residues. Here the CDR3 DNA reads TGTGCCGGAATGACAGGGGACACTGAAGCTTTCTTT. Protein product: CAGMTGDTEAFF.

A few counts support this clone. CDR3 sequence (DNA): TGTGCCAGCAGCTTAAAGGGGACCTACGAGCAGTACTTC. It yields the protein CASSLKGTYEQYF. The rearrangement links TRBV5-4 to TRBJ2-7, with D perhaps TRBD1 (5 bases). The germline CDR1 and CDR2 sequences are SGHNT and YYREEE (reference sequence). Between the trimmed V and J ends, which lost 2 bases and 2 bases, there was a span of 8 bases. This CDR3 region has 13 residues.

CDR3 residues: CASSSDSSYNEQFF. CDR3 bases: TGTGCCAGCAGCAGCGACAGTTCCTACAATGAGCAGTTCTTC. The V gene is TRBV2, the J gene TRBJ2-1; TRBD1 is a possible D gene (5 bases). The CDR3 is 14 residues long. Germline CDR1 SNHLY, CDR2 FYNNEI. Trimming took 6 bases from V and 1 from J, leaving 10 bases between them.

The chain uses TRBV4-1 and TRBJ2-1, with TRBD2 matching over 8 bases. The germline gives CDR1 MGHRA, CDR2 YSYEKL. J gave up 2 bases and V 2 bases, and 8 bases lay outside the gene matches. The CDR3 covers 17 residues. CDR3 in DNA: TGCGCCAGCAGCCAAAGAAGTGGGACTAGTCCCTACAATGAGCAGTTCTTC. Translating it yields CASSQRSGTSPYNEQFF.

The rearrangement joins TRBV5-4 to TRBJ2-7; TRBD1 agrees at 9 bases. Germline V gene sequence: CDR1 SGHNT, CDR2 YYREEE (reference sequence). The CDR3 extends over 16 amino acids. V lost 1 base to trimming and J lost 12 bases; unmatched junction nucleotides: 17. The CDR3 loop reads CASSLNPTTGGRQRYF. CDR3 in DNA: TGTGCCAGCAGCTTGAACCCGACGACAGGGGGTAGGCAGCGGTACTTC. The full variable domain, in which reference TRBV5-4 and TRBJ2-7 provide the parts outside the CDR3, is ETGVTQSPTHLIKTRGQQVTLRCSSQSGHNTVSWYQQALGQGPQFIFQYYREEENGRGNFPPRFSGLQFPNYSSELNVNALELDDSALYLCASSLNPTTGGRQRYFGPGTRLTVT.

The rearrangement uses TRBV5-6 and TRBJ2-3; maybe TRBD1 (5 bases). V was trimmed by 2 bases and J by 3 bases, leaving 16 bases between them. CDR3 length: 16 amino acids. Germline V gene data show CDR1 as SGHDT and CDR2 as YYEEEE. The CDR3 nucleotides are TGTGCCAGCAGCTTAGGGGCCAGGGTACTAACAGATACGCAGTATTTT. It encodes CASSLGARVLTDTQYF.